The source of this T cell receptor beta chain is a study of blood T cell repertoires in COVID-19. V lost 6 bases and J lost 7, with 4 bases in between. The length of the CDR3 is 11 residues. The germline V gene has CDR1 LGHNT and CDR2 FRNRAP. Here immunoSEQ multiplex PCR was the method, and the copy in TCRdb shows in-frame clones only, minus some. The sample lists about 120,000 clones, roughly 90% occurring once. The origin of this receptor is a woman of 80 years or more with acute or convalescent COVID-19. Sequencing was carried out using peripheral blood. The chain combines TRBV12-5 with TRBJ1-6, with D unresolved. CDR3 in amino acids: CASGINSPLHF. CDR3 coding DNA: TGTGCTAGTGGAATAAATTCACCCCTCCACTTT.